These 8 T cell receptor beta chains originate from one sample sequenced in a study of cytomegalovirus exposure and HLA in healthy donors. Repertoires were generated with immunoSEQ multiplex PCR, while TCRdb's copy carries only in-frame clones and drops some. The repertoire holds about 330,000 clones, with more than 80% as singletons. Sequenced input: PBMCs. These receptors were collected from a woman aged 18-35 years in good health and CMV-seronegative.

This chain connects TRBV2 to TRBJ1-2; D possibly corresponds to TRBD1 (6 bases). The germline V gene has CDR1 SNHLY and CDR2 FYNNEI. CDR3 size: 16 residues. Deletions cut 4 bases from V and 7 bases from J, with 22 bases between. The CDR3 spells CASSGVGQGILSGYTF. DNA for the CDR3: TGTGCCAGCAGTGGGGTGGGGCAGGGGATACTATCTGGCTACACCTTC. Full variable domain (rest looked up from reference TRBV2 and TRBJ1-2): EPEVTQTPSHQVTQMGQEVILRCVPISNHLYFYWYRQILGQKVEFLVSFYNNEISEKSEIFDDQFSVERPDGSNFTLKIRSTKLEDSAMYFCASSGVGQGILSGYTFGSGTRLTVV.

The gene calls are TRBV4-1 and TRBJ1-4; D gene unclear. This CDR3 has 13 residues. V dropped 1 base and J dropped 8 bases, with 8 bases sitting between them. In germline, CDR1 is MGHRA, CDR2 YSYEKL. The CDR3 is CASSQGQGEKLFF. The CDR3 nucleotides read TGCGCCAGCAGCCAAGGACAAGGCGAAAAACTGTTTTTT.

This chain uses TRBV2 with TRBJ2-3; 12 bases agree with TRBD2. V was pared by 6 bases and J by 2 bases, with 6 bases of the junction left unmatched. The CDR3 extends over 16 amino acids. The germline V gene encodes CDR1 SNHLY and CDR2 FYNNEI. The CDR3 sequence is CASSRTSGRTTDTQYF. As DNA, the CDR3 is TGTGCCAGCAGCCGAACTAGCGGGAGGACCACAGATACGCAGTATTTT.

The chain uses TRBV10-3 and TRBJ1-1, with TRBD1 as a possible D gene (5 bases). The CDR3 spans 16 residues. The V gene's germline CDR1 is ENHRY and CDR2 SYGVKD. V lost 2 bases to trimming and J lost 4 bases, with 17 bases between them. The CDR3 region is CAISEPAEGLGTEAFF. The CDR3 bases are TGTGCCATCAGTGAGCCAGCGGAGGGGCTGGGCACTGAAGCTTTCTTT.

This rearrangement joins TRBV6-5 to TRBJ2-1; D call uncertain. CDR1 MNHEY and CDR2 SVGAGI come from the germline V gene. The CDR3 covers 14 residues. Trimming removed 7 bases from V and 4 bases from J, with 14 bases in between. The CDR3 DNA follows: TGTGCCAGCAAGGCAGGTAGTCTTTACAATGAGCAGTTCTTC. This codes for CASKAGSLYNEQFF.

The chain couples TRBV27 to TRBJ2-3, with TRBD2 matching 7 bases. This CDR3 has 15 residues. Per germline, CDR1 MNHEY and CDR2 SMNVEV (reference sequence). J lost 7 bases, V lost 2 bases, and 9 bases had no gene match. In DNA, the CDR3 is TGTGCCAGCAGTTTAGCGGGAGAGATCCACAATACGCAGTATTTT. Amino acids: CASSLAGEIHNTQYF.

The genes are TRBV6-5 and TRBJ1-1, with D tentatively TRBD1 (5 bases). This CDR3 region has 13 residues. With 2 bases removed from V and 4 bases from J, the gap between germline ends came to 8 bases. Germline CDR1 and CDR2: MNHEY and SVGAGI. This CDR3 reads CASSYGQTTEAFF. Here the CDR3 DNA reads TGTGCCAGCAGTTACGGACAAACCACTGAAGCTTTCTTT.

The chain couples TRBV7-2 to TRBJ2-7; possibly TRBD2 for D (6 bases). The CDR3 runs 15 residues. V was cut by 1 base and J by 2 bases, with 12 bases left in between. Germline loops: CDR1 SGHTA, CDR2 FQGNSA. The CDR3 sequence is CASSLGGEPAYEQYF. CDR3 DNA: TGTGCCAGCAGCTTAGGGGGGGAGCCCGCCTACGAGCAGTACTTC. The full variable domain, rest sourced from reference TRBV7-2 and TRBJ2-7, is GAGVSQSPSNKVTEKGKDVELRCDPISGHTALYWYRQSLGQGLEFLIYFQGNSAPDKSGLPSDRFSAERTGGSVSTLTIQRTQQEDSAVYLCASSLGGEPAYEQYFGPGTRLTVT.